This TCR beta chain stems from a study of T cell responses to AZD1222 COVID-19 vaccine. Study-level points and caveats: There were repertoire samples only from the period after the peak T cell response. Nearly half of spike-specific TCRs reportedly target unmutated variant regions. Two AZD1222 doses significantly raised spike-specific TCR breadth and depth over controls. Spike-wide vaccine-associated CD4 TCRs dominated at 160-218 and 743-854.

Here immunoSEQ multiplex PCR was the method, and the copy in TCRdb shows in-frame clones only, minus some. The table lists about 100,000 clones, around 87% of them singletons. This clone was recorded only once. Its antigen is unknown. CDR3 length equals 16 residues. V lost 7 bases, J lost 0 bases, and 6 bases stayed unmatched. Looked up from germline, CDR1 is SEHNR and CDR2 is FQNEAQ (reference sequence). The sequence came from an adult in good health. The chain has TRBV7-9 and TRBJ2-1, with 10 bases lining up with TRBD2. The starting material was peripheral blood, obtained on day 0 of MenACWY control vaccination. CDR3: CASTLTSGFSYNEQFF. Written as DNA, the CDR3 is TGTGCCAGCACCCTGACTAGCGGGTTCTCCTACAATGAGCAGTTCTTC.